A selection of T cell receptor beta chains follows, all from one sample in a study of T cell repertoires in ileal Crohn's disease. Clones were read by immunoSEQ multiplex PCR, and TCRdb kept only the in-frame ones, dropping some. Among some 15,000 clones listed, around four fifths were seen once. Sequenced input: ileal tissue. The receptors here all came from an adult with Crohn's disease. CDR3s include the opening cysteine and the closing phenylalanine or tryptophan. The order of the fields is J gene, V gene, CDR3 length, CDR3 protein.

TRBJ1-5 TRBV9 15 CASSVESTGNQPQHF
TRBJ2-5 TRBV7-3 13 CASRRGAGETQYF
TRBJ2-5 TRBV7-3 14 CASSKAGGQETQYF
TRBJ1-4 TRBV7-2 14 CASSLQGLTEKLFF
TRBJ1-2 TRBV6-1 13 CASRTTESYGYTF
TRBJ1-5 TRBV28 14 CATAVAGRGQPQHF
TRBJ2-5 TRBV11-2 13 CASSSGPGKTQYF
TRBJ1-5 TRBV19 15 CASSTGAGGNQPQHF
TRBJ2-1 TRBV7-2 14 CASSLGHRADEQFF
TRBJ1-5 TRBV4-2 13 CASSQDMLQPQHF
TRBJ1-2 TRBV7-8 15 CASSDLPGFSYGYTF
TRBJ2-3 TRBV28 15 CATIGSSGSQNTQYF
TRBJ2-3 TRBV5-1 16 CASSLGDRLLRDTQYF
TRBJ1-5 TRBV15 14 CATSGGQGNQPQHF